The 11 T cell receptor beta chains below all came from one sample that was sequenced in a study of T cells after yellow fever vaccination. TCRdb called the 5' RACE reads again in MiXCR, with one record for every CDR3 protein. This table holds some 670,000 distinct CDR3 sequences, roughly an eighth found once. This specimen consisted of PBMCs, obtained on the day of the yellow fever booster vaccination. The receptors were sampled from a man aged 30 to 45 who received the YFV17D yellow fever vaccine.

The chain links TRBV7-8 to TRBJ1-3, with D uncertain. There are 12 residues in the CDR3. The germline V gene encodes CDR1 SGHVS and CDR2 FQNEAQ. V lost 2 bases and J lost 3, with 2 bases in between. Here the CDR3 DNA reads TGTGCCAGCAGCTTACATGGAAACACCATATATTTT. This encodes CASSLHGNTIYF.

This clonotype appeared a few times. This chain uses TRBV7-3 with TRBJ1-1; 7 bases align to TRBD1. With V trimmed by 3 bases and J by 4 bases, 11 bases remained unmatched. Germline V CDR1 and CDR2: SGHTA, FQGTGA. The CDR3 is 16 residues long. CDR3 bases: TGTGCCAGCAGCTTGACAGGGTTCGGGGCTGGCACTGAAGCTTTCTTT. It encodes CASSLTGFGAGTEAFF.

This clonotype was picked up a small number of times. The chain uses TRBV3-1 and TRBJ1-1, with D possibly matching TRBD1 (6 bases). Trimming removed 3 bases at V and 4 bases at J, with 12 bases between. The length of the CDR3 is 14 residues. CDR1 and CDR2 from the germline V gene are LGHDT and YNNKEL (reference sequence). CDR3 amino acids: CASSHSTGGTEAFF. The DNA of the CDR3 is TGTGCCAGCAGCCATTCGACAGGCGGCACTGAAGCTTTCTTT.

This clonotype was recorded at least ten times. The chain uses TRBV27 and TRBJ2-1; the D is unclear. Germline CDR1 is MNHEY and CDR2 is SMNVEV (reference sequence). The CDR3 contains 13 residues. V gave up 3 bases and J gave up 3 bases, with 6 bases separating them. DNA of the CDR3: TGTGCCAGCAGTTTCGAGAGCTACAATGAGCAGTTCTTC. This gives the protein CASSFESYNEQFF.

This clonotype was seen at least ten times. One end of the junction does not line up with germline, which may come from a read error. The V call is TRBV7-7, the J call TRBJ2-4, with TRBD2 as a possible D gene (6 bases). Per the germline V gene, CDR1 is SSHAT and CDR2 is FNYEAQ (reference sequence). This CDR3 is built from 16 residues. This CDR3 is CASSFSGAVAKNIQYF. The CDR3 nucleotides are TGTGCTAGCAGCTTTAGCGGAGCTGTAGCCAAAAACATTCAGTACTTC.

The chain employs TRBV5-1 and TRBJ2-1, with D tentatively TRBD2 (5 bases). The ends were cut back, 3 bases at V and 5 bases at J, with 9 bases in the middle. The CDR3 length is 13 residues. Germline-derived CDR1 and CDR2 are SGHRS and YFSETQ. The CDR3: CASSSDGDNEQFF. The CDR3 DNA reads TGCGCCAGCAGCTCTGACGGGGACAATGAGCAGTTCTTC.

This clonotype occurred a few times. The chain combines TRBV4-3 with TRBJ2-4; the D gene is possibly TRBD2 (5 bases). The CDR3 has 13 amino acids. V shed 0 bases and J shed 6 bases, with 6 bases lying between them. Germline loops: CDR1 LGHNA, CDR2 YSLEER. The CDR3 here is CASSQDTRNIQYF. In DNA form, the CDR3 reads TGCGCCAGCAGCCAAGATACTAGAAACATTCAGTACTTC.

The chain uses TRBV5-6 and TRBJ1-5; tentatively, D is TRBD1 (6 bases). CDR1 is SGHDT, CDR2 YYEEEE, per germline. The CDR3 is 15 residues long. Deletions cut 5 bases from V and 9 bases from J, with 21 bases between. As DNA, the CDR3 is TGTGCCAGCAGTCGGGGACACGGGGGAGGAAGGCCCCAGCATTTT. Encoded protein: CASSRGHGGGRPQHF. The full variable domain, its missing parts supplied by reference TRBV5-6 and TRBJ1-5, is DAGVTQSPTHLIKTRGQQVTLRCSPKSGHDTVSWYQQALGQGPQFIFQYYEEEERQRGNFPDRFSGHQFPNYSSELNVNALLLGDSALYLCASSRGHGGGRPQHFGDGTRLSIL.

This clonotype has only a few counts. The gene calls are TRBV7-9 and TRBJ2-2; 9 positions agree with TRBD1. This CDR3 comprises 16 residues. Trimming cost V 2 bases and J 5 bases; bases outside gene matches: 6. Germline V gene data show CDR1 as SEHNR and CDR2 as FQNEAQ (reference sequence). Written as DNA, the CDR3 is TGTGCCAGCAGCTTATCGGTCGGACAGGGGACCGGGGAGCTGTTTTTT. It yields the protein CASSLSVGQGTGELFF.

The CDR3 bases are TGTGCCAGCAGCTATCCACTTAGAGGGAGGAGCACCGGGGAGCTGTTTTTT. Translated, it gives CASSYPLRGRSTGELFF. This chain joins TRBV7-9 and TRBJ2-2, with a weak D call TRBD2 (6 bases). V lost 4 bases, J lost 4 bases, and 19 bases lay in between. This CDR3 spans 17 amino acids. Germline CDR1 reads SEHNR; CDR2 reads FQNEAQ (reference sequence).

There are many counts of this clonotype. The chain uses TRBV4-3 and TRBJ2-1; D tentatively fits TRBD1 or TRBD2 (5 bases each). This CDR3 region has 15 residues. The germline V gene encodes CDR1 LGHNA and CDR2 YSLEER. Deletions cut 0 bases from V and 5 bases from J, with 11 bases between. CDR3 coding DNA: TGCGCCAGCAGCCAAGATCCGGGACGGGACAATGAGCAGTTCTTC. It specifies CASSQDPGRDNEQFF.